This is a list of T cell receptor beta chains from one sample in a study of cytomegalovirus exposure and HLA in healthy donors. Profiled with immunoSEQ multiplex PCR; TCRdb holds only in-frame clones, not every one. The data hold fewer than 200,000 clones, with roughly 80% observed a single time. The specimen was PBMCs. These receptors all stem from a woman between 45 and 60 years old in good health and CMV-seronegative. Each CDR3 is given with its conserved first and last residue. The D gene is left open where the match is weak. Only part of the rows carry a size: once, few, many, or a class if the clone is expanded.

j_call v_call clone_size d_call cdr3_aa cdr3_nt
TRBJ2-1 TRBV19 once TRBD2 CASSIGGEGQFF TGTGCCAGTAGTATTGGCGGGGAGGGGCAGTTCTTC
TRBJ1-1 TRBV19 NA NA CASTPRGALVTEAFF TGTGCCAGTACCCCCCGGGGGGCTTTGGTCACTGAAGCTTTCTTT
TRBJ1-1 TRBV5-1 NA NA CASSLGLDTEAFF TGCGCCAGCAGCTTGGGACTGGACACTGAAGCTTTCTTT
TRBJ1-1 TRBV5-1 NA NA CASSFAENTEAFF TGCGCCAGCAGCTTTGCGGAGAACACTGAAGCTTTCTTT
TRBJ1-3 TRBV28 NA NA CASTPQGVGNTIYF TGTGCCAGCACCCCGCAGGGCGTTGGAAACACCATATATTTT
TRBJ1-2 TRBV7-9 NA NA CASGLYRRGSYGYTF TGTGCCAGCGGCTTATACAGGAGGGGTAGCTATGGCTACACCTTC
TRBJ1-6 TRBV28 NA NA CASSYPGQKNSPLHF TGTGCCAGCAGTTATCCGGGACAAAAAAATTCACCCCTCCACTTT
TRBJ2-1 TRBV5-1 NA NA CASSVASSYNEQFF TGCGCCAGCAGTGTAGCCAGCTCCTACAATGAGCAGTTCTTC
TRBJ1-1 TRBV27 once NA CASMVRSHGETEAFF TGTGCCAGCATGGTTAGGTCACACGGAGAAACTGAAGCTTTCTTT
TRBJ2-7 TRBV5-1 NA TRBD2 CASSAGGANSYEQYF TGCGCCAGCAGCGCGGGGGGCGCCAACTCCTACGAGCAGTACTTC
TRBJ1-6 TRBV28 NA TRBD1 CASSLLAGTGLKNSPLHF TGTGCCAGCAGTTTACTGGCAGGGACAGGGTTAAAAAATTCACCCCTCCACTTT
TRBJ1-1 TRBV30 few TRBD1 CAWIRGQGWWNTEAFF TGTGCCTGGATTAGAGGACAGGGTTGGTGGAACACTGAAGCTTTCTTT
TRBJ1-4 TRBV4-3 once NA CASSPSTGLTNEKLFF TGCGCCAGCAGCCCTTCTACAGGGTTAACTAATGAAAAACTGTTTTTT
TRBJ1-1 TRBV5-1 NA NA CASSLGWGLGTEAFF TGCGCCAGCAGCTTAGGATGGGGGCTCGGCACTGAAGCTTTCTTT
TRBJ1-5 TRBV28 NA NA CASSTGRGGAQPQHF TGTGCCAGCAGCACGGGACGGGGGGGCGCTCAGCCCCAGCATTTT
TRBJ1-2 TRBV6-5 NA NA CASSSRTANYGYTF TGTGCCAGCAGTTCAAGGACAGCTAACTATGGCTACACCTTC
TRBJ1-1 TRBV7-6 NA NA CASSVQGSTEAFF TGTGCCAGCAGCGTTCAGGGGAGCACTGAAGCTTTCTTT
TRBJ1-2 TRBV19 NA TRBD1 CASRTGTGNYGYTF TGTGCCAGTAGGACCGGGACAGGGAACTATGGCTACACCTTC
TRBJ1-1 TRBV7-2 once TRBD1 CASGLRQGRTEAFF TGTGCCAGCGGCTTACGACAGGGACGTACTGAAGCTTTCTTT
TRBJ2-5 TRBV9 NA TRBD2 CASSAQAGGRWETQYF TGTGCCAGCAGCGCACAAGCGGGGGGGCGCTGGGAGACCCAGTACTTC
TRBJ2-5 TRBV7-9 few TRBD1 CASSQDRAAQETQYF TGTGCCAGCAGCCAGGACAGGGCGGCCCAAGAGACCCAGTACTTC
TRBJ2-7 TRBV30 NA TRBD2 CAWQLAGVLYEQYF TGTGCCTGGCAGTTAGCGGGAGTACTGTACGAGCAGTACTTC
TRBJ2-7 TRBV5-1 NA TRBD2 CASSEGLAGGLTDEQYF TGCGCCAGCAGCGAGGGACTAGCGGGGGGGCTTACCGACGAGCAGTACTTC